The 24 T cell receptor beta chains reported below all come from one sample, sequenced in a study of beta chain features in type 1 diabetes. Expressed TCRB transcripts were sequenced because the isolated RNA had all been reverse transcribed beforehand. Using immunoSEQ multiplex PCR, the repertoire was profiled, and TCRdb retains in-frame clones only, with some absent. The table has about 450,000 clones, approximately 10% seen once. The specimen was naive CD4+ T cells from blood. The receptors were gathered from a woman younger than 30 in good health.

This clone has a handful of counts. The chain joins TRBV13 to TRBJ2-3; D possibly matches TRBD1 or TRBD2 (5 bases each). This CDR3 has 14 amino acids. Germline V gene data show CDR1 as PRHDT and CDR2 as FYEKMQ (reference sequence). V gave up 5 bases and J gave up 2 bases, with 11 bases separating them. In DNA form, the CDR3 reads TGTGCCAGCAGCCCAGGGACCGTCACAGATACGCAGTATTTT. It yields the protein CASSPGTVTDTQYF. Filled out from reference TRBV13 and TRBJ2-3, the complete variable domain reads AAGVIQSPRHLIKEKRETATLKCYPIPRHDTVYWYQQGPGQDPQFLISFYEKMQSDKGSIPDRFSAQQFSDYHSELNMSSLELGDSALYFCASSPGTVTDTQYFGPGTRLTVL.

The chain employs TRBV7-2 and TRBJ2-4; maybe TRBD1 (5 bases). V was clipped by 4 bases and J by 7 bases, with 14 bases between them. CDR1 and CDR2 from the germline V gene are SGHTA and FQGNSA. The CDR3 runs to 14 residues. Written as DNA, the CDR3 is TGTGCCAGCAGCTCCCAGAGAAAGGGGAACATTCAGTACTTC. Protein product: CASSSQRKGNIQYF.

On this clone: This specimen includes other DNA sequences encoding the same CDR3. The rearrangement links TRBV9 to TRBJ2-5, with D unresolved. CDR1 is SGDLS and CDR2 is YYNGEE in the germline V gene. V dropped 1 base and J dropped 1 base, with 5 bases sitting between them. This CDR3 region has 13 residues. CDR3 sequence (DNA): TGTGCCAGCAGCGTACAGTCCCAAGAGACCCAGTACTTC. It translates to CASSVQSQETQYF.

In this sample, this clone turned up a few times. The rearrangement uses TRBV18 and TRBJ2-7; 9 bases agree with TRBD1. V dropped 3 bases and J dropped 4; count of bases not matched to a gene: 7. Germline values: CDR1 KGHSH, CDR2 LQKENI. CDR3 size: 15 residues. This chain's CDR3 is CASSPGTGSIYEQYV. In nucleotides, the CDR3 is TGTGCCAGCTCACCCGGGACAGGGTCCATTTACGAGCAGTACGTC.

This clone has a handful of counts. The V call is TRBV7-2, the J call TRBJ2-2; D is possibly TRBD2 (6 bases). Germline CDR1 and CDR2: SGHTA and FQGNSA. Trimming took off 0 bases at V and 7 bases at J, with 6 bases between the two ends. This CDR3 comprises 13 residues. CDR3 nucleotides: TGTGCCAGCAGCTTAGCCGGGGGCGGGGAGCTGTTTTTT. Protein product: CASSLAGGGELFF.

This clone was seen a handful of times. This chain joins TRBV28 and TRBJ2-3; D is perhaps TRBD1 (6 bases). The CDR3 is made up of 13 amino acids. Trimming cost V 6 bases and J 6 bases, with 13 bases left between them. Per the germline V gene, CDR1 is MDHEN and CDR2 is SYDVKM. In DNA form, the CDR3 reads TGTGCCAGCAGCCCCTACAGGGACGATACGCAGTATTTT. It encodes CASSPYRDDTQYF.

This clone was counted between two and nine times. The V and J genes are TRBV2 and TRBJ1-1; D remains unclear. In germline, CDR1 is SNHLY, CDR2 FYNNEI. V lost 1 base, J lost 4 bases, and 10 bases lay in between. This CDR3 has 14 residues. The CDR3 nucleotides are TGTGCCAGCAGTGAAGTTTCCGTACGCACTGAAGCTTTCTTT. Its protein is CASSEVSVRTEAFF.

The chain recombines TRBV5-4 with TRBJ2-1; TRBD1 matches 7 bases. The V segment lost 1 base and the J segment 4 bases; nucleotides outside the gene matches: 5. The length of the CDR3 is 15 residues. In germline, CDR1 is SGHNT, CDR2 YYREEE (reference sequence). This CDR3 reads CASSLPGGWYNEQFF. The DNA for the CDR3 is TGTGCCAGCAGCTTGCCAGGGGGATGGTACAATGAGCAGTTCTTC.

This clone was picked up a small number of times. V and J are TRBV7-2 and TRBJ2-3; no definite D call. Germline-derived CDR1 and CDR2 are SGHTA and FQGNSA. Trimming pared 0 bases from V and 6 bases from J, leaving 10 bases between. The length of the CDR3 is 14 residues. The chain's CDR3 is CASSLARWADTQYF. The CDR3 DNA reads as TGTGCCAGCAGCTTAGCGCGATGGGCCGATACGCAGTATTTT.

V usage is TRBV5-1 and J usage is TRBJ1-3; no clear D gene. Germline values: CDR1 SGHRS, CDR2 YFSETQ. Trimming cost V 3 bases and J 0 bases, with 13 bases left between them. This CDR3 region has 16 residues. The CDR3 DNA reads TGCGCCAGCAGCTCGGAGAGGCTCGCCTCTGGAAACACCATATATTTT. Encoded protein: CASSSERLASGNTIYF.

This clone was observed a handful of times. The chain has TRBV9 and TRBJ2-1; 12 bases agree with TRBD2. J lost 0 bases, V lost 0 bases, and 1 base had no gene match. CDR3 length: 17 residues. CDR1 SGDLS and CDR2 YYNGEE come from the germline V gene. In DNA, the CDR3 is TGTGCCAGCAGCGTAGCTAGCGGGGGGGGCTCCTACAATGAGCAGTTCTTC. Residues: CASSVASGGGSYNEQFF.

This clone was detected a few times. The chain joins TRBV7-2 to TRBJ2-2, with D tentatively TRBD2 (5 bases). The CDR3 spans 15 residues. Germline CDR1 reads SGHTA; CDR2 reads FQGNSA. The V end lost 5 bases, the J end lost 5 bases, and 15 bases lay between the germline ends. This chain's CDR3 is CASSPRLARTGELFF. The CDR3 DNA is TGTGCCAGCAGCCCCCGGCTAGCTCGGACCGGGGAGCTGTTTTTT.

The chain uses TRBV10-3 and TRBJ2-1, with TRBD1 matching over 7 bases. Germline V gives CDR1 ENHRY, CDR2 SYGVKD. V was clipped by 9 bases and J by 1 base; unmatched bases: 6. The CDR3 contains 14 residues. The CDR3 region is CAISPGGSYNEQFF. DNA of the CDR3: TGTGCCATTTCACCAGGGGGTTCCTACAATGAGCAGTTCTTC.

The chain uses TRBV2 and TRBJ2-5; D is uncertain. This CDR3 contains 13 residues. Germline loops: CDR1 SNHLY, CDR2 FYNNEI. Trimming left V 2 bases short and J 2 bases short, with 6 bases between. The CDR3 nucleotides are TGTGCCAGCAGTGAACTACTTCAAGAGACCCAGTACTTC. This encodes CASSELLQETQYF.

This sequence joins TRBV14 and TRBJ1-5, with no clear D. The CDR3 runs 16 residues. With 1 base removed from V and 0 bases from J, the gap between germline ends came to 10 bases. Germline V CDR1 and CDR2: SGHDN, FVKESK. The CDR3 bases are TGTGCCAGCAGCCAAGGAGGGAAGGGTAGCAATCAGCCCCAGCATTTT. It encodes CASSQGGKGSNQPQHF.

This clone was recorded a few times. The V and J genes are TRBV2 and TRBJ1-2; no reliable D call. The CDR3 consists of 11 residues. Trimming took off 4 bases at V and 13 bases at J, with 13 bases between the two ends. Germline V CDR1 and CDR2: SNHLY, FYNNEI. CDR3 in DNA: TGTGCCAGCAGTGCCGAGGACCCCACCACCTTC. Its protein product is CASSAEDPTTF.

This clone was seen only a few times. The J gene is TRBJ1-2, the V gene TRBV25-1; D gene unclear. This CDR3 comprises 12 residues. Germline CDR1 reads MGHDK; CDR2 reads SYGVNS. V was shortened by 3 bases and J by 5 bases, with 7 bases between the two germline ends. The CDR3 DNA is TGTGCCAGCAGTGACTTTGTGTATGGCTACACCTTC. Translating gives CASSDFVYGYTF.

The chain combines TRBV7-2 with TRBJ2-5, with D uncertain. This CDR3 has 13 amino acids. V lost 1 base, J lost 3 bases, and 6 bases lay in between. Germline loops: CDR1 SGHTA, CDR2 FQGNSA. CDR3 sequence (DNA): TGTGCCAGCAGCTTAGTCAGTGAAGAGACCCAGTACTTC. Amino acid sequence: CASSLVSEETQYF.

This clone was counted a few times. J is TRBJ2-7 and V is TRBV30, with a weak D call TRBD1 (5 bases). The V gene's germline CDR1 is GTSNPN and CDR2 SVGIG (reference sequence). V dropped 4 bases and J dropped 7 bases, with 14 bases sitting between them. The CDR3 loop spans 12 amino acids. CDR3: CAWNQGLGEQYF. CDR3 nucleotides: TGTGCCTGGAATCAGGGCTTGGGGGAGCAGTACTTC.

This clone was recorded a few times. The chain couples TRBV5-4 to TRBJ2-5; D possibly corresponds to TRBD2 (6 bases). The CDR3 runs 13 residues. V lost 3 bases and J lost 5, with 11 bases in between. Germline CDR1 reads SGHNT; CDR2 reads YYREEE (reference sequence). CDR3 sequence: CASSSASAETQYF. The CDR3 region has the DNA TGTGCCAGCAGCTCCGCTAGCGCTGAGACCCAGTACTTC.

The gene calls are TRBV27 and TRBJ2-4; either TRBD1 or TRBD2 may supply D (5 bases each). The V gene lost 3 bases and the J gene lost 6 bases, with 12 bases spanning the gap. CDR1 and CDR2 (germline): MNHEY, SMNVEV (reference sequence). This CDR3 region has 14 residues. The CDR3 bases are TGTGCCAGCAGTTTGAGTGGGGGTGGAAACATTCAGTACTTC. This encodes CASSLSGGGNIQYF.

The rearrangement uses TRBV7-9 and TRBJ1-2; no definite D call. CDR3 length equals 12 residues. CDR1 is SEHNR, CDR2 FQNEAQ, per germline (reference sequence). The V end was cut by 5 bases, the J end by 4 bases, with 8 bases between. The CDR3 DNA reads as TGTGCCAGCAGCCCCCAGGTCTATGGCTACACCTTC. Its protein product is CASSPQVYGYTF.

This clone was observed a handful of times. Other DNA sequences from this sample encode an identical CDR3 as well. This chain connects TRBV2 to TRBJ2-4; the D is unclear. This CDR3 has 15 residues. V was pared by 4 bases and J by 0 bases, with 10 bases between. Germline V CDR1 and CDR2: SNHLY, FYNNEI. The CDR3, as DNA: TGTGCCAGCAGTGCGCAACAGCTAGCCAAAAACATTCAGTACTTC. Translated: CASSAQQLAKNIQYF.

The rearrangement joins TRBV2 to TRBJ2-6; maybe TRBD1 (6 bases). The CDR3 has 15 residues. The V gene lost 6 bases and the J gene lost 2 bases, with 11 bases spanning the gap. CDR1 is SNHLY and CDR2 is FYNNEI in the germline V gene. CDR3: CASRTTGPGANVLTF. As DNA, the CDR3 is TGTGCCAGCAGGACAACAGGGCCTGGGGCCAACGTCCTGACTTTC.